This T cell receptor beta chain was documented in a study of cytomegalovirus exposure and HLA in healthy donors. With 60 Vbeta and 13 Jbeta primers, the PCR was carried out. Generated by immunoSEQ multiplex PCR, the TCRdb table keeps only in-frame clones and is missing some. Altogether 74,000 or so clones are present, approximately 71% being singletons, with the ten largest covering roughly 1.9%. About this clone itself: What it binds is not known.

The CDR3 is made up of 16 amino acids. Germline V CDR1 and CDR2: SGHNT, YENEEA. The V gene lost 3 bases and the J gene lost 7 bases, with 21 bases spanning the gap. Overall study results and limits: V- and J-gene trimming of TCR beta was linked (in a later analysis) to a missense DCLRE1C variant.

V is TRBV11-3 and J is TRBJ1-1, with D possibly being TRBD1 (6 bases). This clonotype was obtained from a woman in her twenties or thirties in good health and CMV-seronegative. The sample comprised PBMCs. The CDR3 region is CASSFSRGNLGSEAFF. In DNA, the CDR3 is TGTGCCAGCAGCTTCTCCAGGGGAAATTTGGGAAGTGAAGCTTTCTTT.